This entry is about one TCR beta chain. Its target antigen remains unknown. Per-nucleotide qualities are absent, and no much larger clonotype sits a single base away. The data belong to a study of T cell changes during pregnancy in multiple sclerosis (dated by TCRdb to the late 2010s). With respect to the entire study: Changes in the T cell repertoire over the course of pregnancy were examined in this study in women with multiple sclerosis.

The CDR1 and CDR2 encoded by the germline V gene (reference sequence) are GTSNPN and SVGIG. Measured from the cysteine to the phenylalanine, the CDR3 is 15 residues long. The sequence is cut down to CDR3 DNA, 45 bases in frame from base 1. V is cut by 4 bases and J by 4 bases, and the space between the germline ends is 18 bases. Libraries were constructed by the immunoSEQ multiplex PCR assay. In TCRdb, the immuneACCESS table is reduced to in-frame sequences with V and J assigned. These tables do not hold every clone; where another copy was compared, an unresolved V gene accounts for under half, and the others remain unexplained. The sample table shows fewer than 35,000 clones, and about 92% are seen once. The ten largest clonotypes hold roughly 0.4% of the sample.

The source is a female donor with multiple sclerosis, enrolled in a pregnancy study. This specimen consisted of CD4+ T cells from peripheral blood mononuclear cells, obtained after pregnancy. The sequence is built from TRBV30 and TRBJ2-3, and possibly TRBD2, on 6 matching bases. The CDR3 protein sequence reads: CAWIRPGTLSDTQYF. The DNA sequence reads TGTGCCTGGATTCGGCCCGGGACTCTTTCAGATACGCAGTATTTT.